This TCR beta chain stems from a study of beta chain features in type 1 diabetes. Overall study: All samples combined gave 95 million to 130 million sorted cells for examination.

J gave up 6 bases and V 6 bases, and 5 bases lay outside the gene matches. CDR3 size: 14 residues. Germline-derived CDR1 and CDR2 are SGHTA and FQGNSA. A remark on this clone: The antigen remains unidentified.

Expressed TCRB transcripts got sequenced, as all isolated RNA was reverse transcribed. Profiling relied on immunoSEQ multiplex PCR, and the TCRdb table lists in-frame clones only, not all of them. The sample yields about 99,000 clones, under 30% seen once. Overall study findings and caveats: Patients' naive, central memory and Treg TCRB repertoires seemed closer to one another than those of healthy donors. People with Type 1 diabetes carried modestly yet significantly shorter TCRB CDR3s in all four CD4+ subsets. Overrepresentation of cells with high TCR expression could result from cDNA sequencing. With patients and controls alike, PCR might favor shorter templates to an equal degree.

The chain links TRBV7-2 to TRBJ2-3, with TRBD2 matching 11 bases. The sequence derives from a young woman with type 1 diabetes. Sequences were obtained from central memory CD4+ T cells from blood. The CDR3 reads CASRTGTSGDTQYF. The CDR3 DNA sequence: TGTGCCAGCAGAACCGGGACTAGCGGTGATACGCAGTATTTT. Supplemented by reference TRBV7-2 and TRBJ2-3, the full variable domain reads GAGVSQSPSNKVTEKGKDVELRCDPISGHTALYWYRQSLGQGLEFLIYFQGNSAPDKSGLPSDRFSAERTGGSVSTLTIQRTQQEDSAVYLCASRTGTSGDTQYFGPGTRLTVL.